What follows are 15 T cell receptor beta chains derived from one specimen sequenced in a study of blood T cell repertoires in COVID-19 (dated by TCRdb to about 2020). Library preparation was by the immunoSEQ multiplex PCR assay. The immuneACCESS repertoire file appears here via TCRdb, limited to in-frame rearrangements. These files lack a portion of the clones; in checked studies, under half of the deficit traces to unresolved V genes, and the cause of the others is not known. Counted in this sample were around 110,000 clones; roughly 85% of them appeared once. The top ten clones comprise roughly 2.4% of the sample. Sequencing used peripheral blood. All receptors derive from a man aged 30 to 39 with acute or convalescent COVID-19.

The chain carries TRBV4-1 and TRBJ1-2; weak D call: TRBD1 (5 bases). Trimming cost V 0 bases and J 0 bases, with 11 bases left between them. Germline lookup yields CDR1 MGHRA and CDR2 YSYEKL. The CDR3 spans 16 residues. CDR3 sequence (DNA): TGCGCCAGCAGCCAAGAGCCAGGGATAGCTAACTATGGCTACACCTTC. As protein: CASSQEPGIANYGYTF.

The J gene is TRBJ1-2, the V gene TRBV21-1. TRBV21-1 is a pseudogene locus. The length of the CDR3 is 14 residues. CDR3 loop: CASNLSNHNYGYTF. The CDR3 DNA sequence: TGTGCCAGCAACTTGAGCAACCACAACTATGGCTACACCTTC.

This clone is classed as medium-sized (0.01 to 0.1%). The CDR3 nucleotides are TGTGCTAGTGGTACGGACTCCTCCCGCAATGAGCAGTTCTTC. This translates into CASGTDSSRNEQFF. The chain employs TRBV12-5 and TRBJ2-1; D is possibly TRBD2 (5 bases). The germline V and J ends were trimmed by 5 bases and 6 bases, with 14 bases remaining between them. Germline CDR1 and CDR2: LGHNT and FRNRAP. The CDR3 sequence is 14 residues long.

This clone was seen once. The V and J genes are TRBV24-1 and TRBJ2-2, with 11 bases lining up with TRBD1. In germline, CDR1 is KGHDR, CDR2 SFDVKD. Trimming at V came to 6 bases and at J to 6 bases, leaving 5 bases not matched to a gene. CDR3 length equals 15 residues. The DNA of the CDR3 is TGTGCCACCAGTCCCGGGACAGGGGGGCCCGGGGAGCTGTTTTTT. It yields the protein CATSPGTGGPGELFF.

The chain recombines TRBV7-2 with TRBJ2-1; a possible D gene is TRBD2 (7 bases). The germline CDR1 and CDR2 sequences are SGHTA and FQGNSA. V was pared by 1 base and J by 3 bases, with 10 bases between. This CDR3 comprises 15 residues. This CDR3 is CASSLGGGFYNEQFF. The CDR3 nucleotides are TGTGCCAGCAGCTTAGGGGGGGGCTTCTACAATGAGCAGTTCTTC.

The V and J genes are TRBV5-1 and TRBJ2-2; D remains ambiguous. Trimming pared 4 bases from V and 2 bases from J, leaving 6 bases between. From germline, CDR1 is SGHRS and CDR2 YFSETQ. This CDR3 comprises 13 residues. Here the CDR3 DNA reads TGCGCCAGCAGCGAGTATAACACCGGGGAGCTGTTTTTT. Its protein product is CASSEYNTGELFF.

This clone was recorded only once. This chain joins TRBV6-5 and TRBJ1-1; TRBD1 matches at 9 bases. With V trimmed by 4 bases and J by 5 bases, 8 bases remained unmatched. Germline loops: CDR1 MNHEY, CDR2 SVGAGI. The CDR3 length is 15 residues. DNA of the CDR3: TGTGCCAGCAGTTTGAGACAGGGGGTTCAAACTGAAGCTTTCTTT. Its translation: CASSLRQGVQTEAFF.

V gene TRBV5-1 combines with J gene TRBJ1-3, with TRBD1 as a possible D gene (6 bases). Germline values: CDR1 SGHRS, CDR2 YFSETQ. The CDR3 covers 17 residues. Trimming took off 6 bases at V and 3 bases at J, with 22 bases between the two ends. This CDR3 is CASKASTGGGNGNTIYF. CDR3 DNA: TGCGCCAGCAAAGCTTCGACAGGCGGGGGCAATGGAAACACCATATATTTT.

The chain is built from TRBV6-5 and TRBJ1-4; 8 bases agree with TRBD1. Losses at the gene ends were 6 bases for V and 8 bases for J; bases not matched to a gene: 8. Germline values: CDR1 MNHEY, CDR2 SVGAGI. CDR3 length: 14 residues. CDR3 protein: CASRKDRGTEKLFF. The CDR3 DNA reads as TGTGCCAGCAGGAAAGACAGGGGAACCGAAAAACTGTTTTTT.

The table lists this clone with a few counts. The gene calls are TRBV7-8 and TRBJ1-1; TRBD1 is a possible D gene (6 bases). V lost 1 base and J lost 5, with 14 bases in between. The germline CDR1 and CDR2 sequences are SGHVS and FQNEAQ. The CDR3 contains 15 residues. This CDR3 is CASSLDFQGKTEAFF. CDR3 DNA: TGTGCCAGCAGCTTAGATTTCCAGGGGAAGACTGAAGCTTTCTTT.

The chain uses TRBV19 and TRBJ2-7; D might be TRBD2 (6 bases). Trimming removed 0 bases from V and 4 bases from J, with 34 bases in between. The CDR3 is made up of 22 amino acids. Germline V gene data show CDR1 as LNHDA and CDR2 as SQIVND (reference sequence). DNA for the CDR3: TGTGCCAGTAGTATAGATAGTAGGGCGGTTTCGTACCGGGGGTGTAAGGTGTACGAGCAGTACGTC. Its protein is CASSIDSRAVSYRGCKVYEQYV.

This chain links TRBV4-2 with TRBJ2-1; 14 nucleotides agree with TRBD2. This CDR3 has 16 amino acids. Germline V gene lookup returns CDR1 LGHNA and CDR2 YNFKEQ. V lost 0 bases to trimming and J lost 8 bases; unmatched junction nucleotides: 3. The CDR3 sequence is CASSQEGLAGGDEQFF. Written as DNA, the CDR3 is TGTGCCAGCAGCCAAGAAGGACTAGCGGGAGGTGATGAGCAGTTCTTC.

In the case of this clone: One junction end does not reproduce the germline sequence, and a read error may be involved. The chain recombines TRBV6-5 with TRBJ2-7; 7 nucleotides match TRBD1. The CDR3 has 13 amino acids. CDR1 is MNHEY, CDR2 SVGAGI, per germline. CDR3 in DNA: TGTGCCAGCAGTTACCAAGAGACAGGGTCCCTAAACTTC. Amino acid sequence: CASSYQETGSLNF.

CDR3 nucleotides: TGTGCCTGGAGTGTCCGACAGGGTGATAATTCACCCCTCCACTTT. It translates to CAWSVRQGDNSPLHF. The chain combines TRBV30 with TRBJ1-6; 7 nucleotides line up with TRBD1. From germline, CDR1 is GTSNPN and CDR2 SVGIG (reference sequence). V was pared by 0 bases and J by 5 bases, with 4 bases of the junction left unmatched. This CDR3 is built from 15 residues.

This chain joins TRBV20-1 and TRBJ1-2; D ambiguous. The CDR3 has 8 residues. Germline V CDR1 and CDR2: DFQATT, SNEGSKA (reference sequence). In DNA form, the CDR3 reads TGCAGCGATAGTGGCTACACCTTC. It is translated as CSDSGYTF.